One and the same sample provided the 16 T cell receptor beta chains below, sequenced in a study of blood T cell repertoires in COVID-19 (dated by TCRdb to 2020 to 2021). Preparation of the library involved the immunoSEQ multiplex PCR assay. TCRdb limited this immuneACCESS table to in-frame rearrangements with V and J called. A share of clones is missing; checked studies link under half to unresolved V genes, and the rest is unexplained. The sample profile shows about 240,000 clones; 70% to 90% of them were found once. Of the sample, about 7.6% falls within the top ten clones. Input material: peripheral blood. The origin of the receptors is a woman in her seventies with active or convalescent COVID-19.

The chain's CDR3 is CASRADIYEGGEKLFF. CDR3 coding DNA: TGTGCCAGCAGGGCAGACATCTACGAGGGAGGTGAAAAACTGTTTTTT. The V and J genes are TRBV2 and TRBJ1-4; D uncertain. Germline values: CDR1 SNHLY, CDR2 FYNNEI. The ends were cut back, 6 bases at V and 7 bases at J, with 21 bases in the middle. This CDR3 spans 16 amino acids. Drawing the rest from reference TRBV2 and TRBJ1-4, the complete variable domain is EPEVTQTPSHQVTQMGQEVILRCVPISNHLYFYWYRQILGQKVEFLVSFYNNEISEKSEIFDDQFSVERPDGSNFTLKIRSTKLEDSAMYFCASRADIYEGGEKLFFGSGTQLSVL.

The rearrangement joins TRBV5-1 to TRBJ2-1, with 12 nucleotides matching TRBD1. V shed 4 bases, J shed 9 bases, and the junction held 8 bases outside the gene matches. CDR3 size: 15 residues. Per germline, CDR1 SGHRS and CDR2 YFSETQ. The CDR3 sequence is CASSLGTGGVGEQFF. The CDR3 region has the DNA TGCGCCAGCAGCCTGGGGACAGGGGGCGTTGGTGAGCAGTTCTTC. Supplemented by reference TRBV5-1 and TRBJ2-1, the full variable domain reads KAGVTQTPRYLIKTRGQQVTLSCSPISGHRSVSWYQQTPGQGLQFLFEYFSETQRNKGNFPGRFSGRQFSNSRSEMNVSTLELGDSALYLCASSLGTGGVGEQFFGPGTRLTVL.

The sample holds one count of this clone. The V call is TRBV19, the J call TRBJ1-5; D perhaps matches TRBD1 (5 bases). CDR3 length: 16 amino acids. Trimming took off 5 bases at V and 3 bases at J, with 17 bases between the two ends. Germline loops: CDR1 LNHDA, CDR2 SQIVND (reference sequence). For the CDR3, the DNA is TGTGCCAGTAGTCCACCCCGACAGATAATCAATCAGCCCCAGCATTTT. Amino acids: CASSPPRQIINQPQHF.

The chain combines TRBV6-6 with TRBJ1-1; D not resolved. V was cut by 0 bases and J by 7 bases, with 18 bases left in between. In germline, CDR1 is MNHNY, CDR2 SVGAGI (reference sequence). The CDR3 extends over 16 amino acids. The CDR3, as DNA: TGTGCCAGCAGTTACTCGGGCGTACAAGGGCGGGGTGAAGCTTTCTTT. Protein sequence: CASSYSGVQGRGEAFF.

The chain has TRBV10-3 and TRBJ1-3, with a tentative D call TRBD1 (5 bases). V lost 11 bases, J lost 0 bases, and 8 bases lay in between. The CDR3 length is 12 residues. Germline CDR1 and CDR2: ENHRY and SYGVKD. DNA of the CDR3: TGTGCCGCTACAGGCTCTGGAAACACCATATATTTT. As protein: CAATGSGNTIYF.

V and J are TRBV19 and TRBJ1-5; TRBD1 is a possible D gene (5 bases). Trimming took off 0 bases at V and 4 bases at J, with 7 bases between the two ends. Germline-derived CDR1 and CDR2 are LNHDA and SQIVND (reference sequence). The CDR3 spans 14 residues. CDR3 nucleotides: TGTGCCAGTAGTATAGAAGGGGATAATCAGCCCCAGCATTTT. It codes for CASSIEGDNQPQHF.

V is TRBV28 and J is TRBJ1-4; perhaps TRBD1 as D (5 bases). CDR1 MDHEN and CDR2 SYDVKM come from the germline V gene. Trimming cost V 8 bases and J 8 bases, with 9 bases left between them. CDR3 length: 11 amino acids. CDR3 sequence (DNA): TGTGCCAGCCGACAGTGGGAAAAACTGTTTTTT. Amino acid sequence: CASRQWEKLFF.

This chain connects TRBV6-5 to TRBJ2-7; D uncertain. The CDR3 is made up of 12 amino acids. Germline V gene lookup returns CDR1 MNHEY and CDR2 SVGAGI. V dropped 2 bases and J dropped 4 bases, with 6 bases sitting between them. In nucleotides, the CDR3 is TGTGCCAGCAGTTACGCTGAGTACGAGCAGTACTTC. It codes for CASSYAEYEQYF.

J is TRBJ2-1 and V is TRBV18, with D hard to call. The CDR3 has 15 amino acids. Germline lookup yields CDR1 KGHSH and CDR2 LQKENI. Trimming stripped 6 bases from V and 10 bases from J, with 22 bases between. CDR3 bases: TGTGCCAGCTCTCGCGGCGGTAATAGTCCTAAGGAGCAGTTCTTC. Encoded protein: CASSRGGNSPKEQFF.

In DNA, the CDR3 is TGTGCCAGCAGCTTACTCGACAGTTTTTATGGCTACACCTTC. It is translated as CASSLLDSFYGYTF. The V and J genes are TRBV7-2 and TRBJ1-2; maybe TRBD1 (5 bases). CDR1 is SGHTA, CDR2 FQGNSA, per germline. V lost 2 bases, J lost 5 bases, and 12 bases lay in between. The CDR3 has 14 residues.

The genes are TRBV7-9 and TRBJ1-3, with no clear D. Trimming removed 5 bases from V and 6 bases from J, with 5 bases in between. CDR1 and CDR2 (germline): SEHNR, FQNEAQ (reference sequence). This CDR3 contains 11 residues. The CDR3 DNA sequence: TGTGCCAGCAGCCCTAAAAACACCATATATTTT. It encodes CASSPKNTIYF.

A single count supports this clone. This chain links TRBV6-2 or TRBV6-3 with TRBJ2-7; the match to TRBD2 covers 8 bases. The CDR3 extends over 15 amino acids. The junction had 4 bases not matched to a gene; V was cut back by 2 bases and J by 1 base. From germline, CDR1 is MNHEY and CDR2 SVGEGT. CDR3 DNA: TGTGCCAGCAGTTACGGACTAGCTCTATCCTACGAGCAGTACTTC. Its translation: CASSYGLALSYEQYF.

This sequence joins TRBV5-1 and TRBJ1-2; maybe TRBD1 (5 bases). V was shortened by 0 bases and J by 5 bases, with 14 bases between the two germline ends. Germline lookup yields CDR1 SGHRS and CDR2 YFSETQ. This CDR3 is built from 15 residues. As DNA, the CDR3 is TGCGCCAGCAGCTTGGGAACAGGCGGGGGGTATGGCTACACCTTC. It encodes CASSLGTGGGYGYTF.

This clone showed up just a few times. The CDR3 DNA reads TGTGCCAGCAGTTTAGGGTACAGGGGATCTTCACCCCTCCACTTT. This encodes CASSLGYRGSSPLHF. The chain joins TRBV27 to TRBJ1-6; 7 bases align to TRBD1. Trimming took 2 bases from V and 9 from J; bases not matched to a gene: 7. This CDR3 spans 15 amino acids. Germline V gene data show CDR1 as MNHEY and CDR2 as SMNVEV (reference sequence).

The chain employs TRBV5-4 and TRBJ2-3, with a weak D call TRBD2 (6 bases). The CDR3 is 14 residues long. Germline lookup yields CDR1 SGHNT and CDR2 YYREEE (reference sequence). V was cut by 4 bases and J by 2 bases, with 11 bases left in between. The CDR3 DNA sequence: TGTGCCAGCAGCCGGGACTTACACACAGATACGCAGTATTTT. It codes for CASSRDLHTDTQYF. Using reference TRBV5-4 and TRBJ2-3 for the parts outside the CDR3, the full variable domain is ETGVTQSPTHLIKTRGQQVTLRCSSQSGHNTVSWYQQALGQGPQFIFQYYREEENGRGNFPPRFSGLQFPNYSSELNVNALELDDSALYLCASSRDLHTDTQYFGPGTRLTVL.

A single count supports this clone. The chain combines TRBV27 with TRBJ2-1, with a tentative D call TRBD2 (6 bases). CDR3 size: 13 residues. The V gene lost 3 bases and the J gene lost 5 bases, with 8 bases spanning the gap. Germline loops: CDR1 MNHEY, CDR2 SMNVEV (reference sequence). CDR3 DNA: TGTGCCAGCAGTTTGGCTAGCGACAATGAGCAGTTCTTC. It is translated as CASSLASDNEQFF.